Following are 14 T cell receptor beta chains from one sample sequenced in a study of blood T cell repertoires in COVID-19 (dated by TCRdb to between 2020 and 2021). Library prep was done by the immunoSEQ multiplex PCR assay. Here the immuneACCESS table is served through TCRdb, limited to in-frame sequences with V and J called. Missing clones are a known gap in these copies; in checked studies unresolved V genes cover under half, and the rest lacks a known reason. The sample table holds over 85,000 clones, of which about 85% were seen once. The ten largest clones take up over 35% of the sample. The sequenced sample consisted of peripheral blood. The receptors stem from a man older than 75 with acute or convalescent COVID-19.

CDR3 protein: CASSPLMSGIDTGELFF. CDR3 sequence (DNA): TGCGCCAGCAGCCCGCTCATGAGCGGAATTGACACCGGGGAGCTGTTTTTT. This chain connects TRBV5-1 to TRBJ2-2; possibly TRBD2 for D (5 bases). Germline V gene lookup returns CDR1 SGHRS and CDR2 YFSETQ. The CDR3 is made up of 17 amino acids. V lost 4 bases and J lost 3, with 19 bases in between.

V usage is TRBV18 and J usage is TRBJ2-5, with TRBD1 as a possible D gene (6 bases). V lost 3 bases to trimming and J lost 4 bases, with 15 bases between them. The CDR3 extends over 15 amino acids. In germline, CDR1 is KGHSH, CDR2 LQKENI. The CDR3 reads CASSPNREEGETQYF. CDR3 in DNA: TGTGCCAGCTCACCGAACAGGGAAGAGGGAGAGACCCAGTACTTC. The complete variable domain, with remaining parts taken from reference TRBV18 and TRBJ2-5, reads NAGVMQNPRHLVRRRGQEARLRCSPMKGHSHVYWYRQLPEEGLKFMVYLQKENIIDESGMPKERFSAEFPKEGPSILRIQQVVRGDSAAYFCASSPNREEGETQYFGPGTRLLVL.

The chain carries TRBV27 and TRBJ2-1; 10 bases are a match to TRBD2. This CDR3 has 15 amino acids. CDR1 MNHEY and CDR2 SMNVEV come from the germline V gene (reference sequence). Trimming removed 6 bases from V and 4 bases from J; junction bases left unmatched: 6. CDR3 bases: TGTGCCAGCAGCACTACTAGCGGGGTTTACAATGAGCAGTTCTTC. Its protein product is CASSTTSGVYNEQFF.

The rearrangement links TRBV5-8 to TRBJ1-2; perhaps TRBD1 as D (5 bases). V was shortened by 1 base and J by 2 bases, with 12 bases between the two germline ends. Per the germline V gene, CDR1 is SGHTS and CDR2 is YDEGEE. The CDR3 has 15 amino acids. Here the CDR3 reads CASSLFPNRNYGYTF. The CDR3 coding sequence is TGTGCCAGCAGCTTGTTCCCGAACAGGAACTATGGCTACACCTTC.

The chain uses TRBV21-1 and TRBJ1-6. TRBV21-1 is shown as a pseudogene. The CDR3 runs 13 residues. CDR3 DNA: TGTGCCAGCAGCCCCGCGCTGAATTCACCCCTCCACTTT. It encodes CASSPALNSPLHF.

The V gene is TRBV5-6, the J gene TRBJ2-3; TRBD2 agrees at 11 bases. The V gene end was trimmed by 0 bases and the J gene end by 4 bases; junction bases not matched to a gene: 7. The CDR3 consists of 17 residues. CDR1 and CDR2 from the germline V gene are SGHDT and YYEEEE. CDR3 sequence: CASSLVGSGGGPDTQYF. The DNA for the CDR3 is TGTGCCAGCAGCTTGGTTGGTAGCGGGGGGGGACCAGATACGCAGTATTTT.

This chain joins TRBV10-3 and TRBJ2-7; 7 positions agree with TRBD2. This CDR3 has 17 residues. CDR1 and CDR2 from the germline V gene are ENHRY and SYGVKD. V gave up 4 bases and J gave up 1 base; unmatched junction bases: 13. DNA of the CDR3: TGTGCCATCAGTGCCTGGGGGGGTAGCGGCTCATCCTACGAGCAGTACTTC. This codes for CAISAWGGSGSSYEQYF.

The rearrangement links TRBV3-1 (or the pseudogene TRBV3-2) to TRBJ2-1, with D possibly TRBD2 on 5 matching bases. CDR1 and CDR2 from the germline V gene are LGHDT and YNNKEL (reference sequence). This CDR3 has 16 amino acids. The V gene lost 1 base and the J gene lost 7 bases, with 17 bases spanning the gap. CDR3 in DNA: TGTGCCAGCAGCCAAGGAACGGGAACGACCTCGAATGAGCAGTTCTTC. Its protein is CASSQGTGTTSNEQFF.

The gene calls are TRBV7-2 and TRBJ2-7, with 7 bases that match TRBD1. Germline CDR1 and CDR2: SGHTA and FQGNSA. There are 15 residues in the CDR3. Trimming at V came to 5 bases and at J to 1 base, leaving 8 bases not matched to a gene. As DNA, the CDR3 is TGTGCCAGCAGCGTACAACCGGGACAGTCCTACGAGCAGTACTTC. It is translated as CASSVQPGQSYEQYF.

The chain employs TRBV4-2 and TRBJ2-3; D is perhaps TRBD2 (7 bases). Per the germline V gene, CDR1 is LGHNA and CDR2 is YNFKEQ. Trimming removed 4 bases from V and 5 bases from J, with 13 bases in between. The CDR3 covers 14 residues. The CDR3 loop is CASSPRGAEDTQYF. The CDR3 DNA is TGTGCCAGCAGCCCCCGGGGGGCGGAAGATACGCAGTATTTT.

CDR3 bases: TGTGCCAGCAGTCCAGGGACACGGGGCTACACCTTC. Its protein product is CASSPGTRGYTF. The chain employs TRBV28 and TRBJ1-2; a possible D gene is TRBD1 (6 bases). V was pared by 5 bases and J by 8 bases, with 12 bases between. The CDR3 runs to 12 residues. From germline, CDR1 is MDHEN and CDR2 SYDVKM.

This sequence joins TRBV28 and TRBJ1-5; D ambiguous. The germline V and J ends were trimmed by 3 bases and 0 bases, with 9 bases remaining between them. Germline assignment: CDR1 MDHEN and CDR2 SYDVKM. This CDR3 comprises 15 residues. CDR3 residues: CASSFRGASNQPQHF. Written as DNA, the CDR3 is TGTGCCAGCAGTTTCCGGGGTGCTAGCAATCAGCCCCAGCATTTT.

J is TRBJ2-3 and V is TRBV7-8, with D possibly matching TRBD1 (5 bases). From germline, CDR1 is SGHVS and CDR2 FQNEAQ. V lost 1 base, J lost 0 bases, and 8 bases lay in between. The CDR3 is 15 residues long. The CDR3 is CASSLVGASTDTQYF. The CDR3 DNA reads TGTGCCAGCAGCTTAGTAGGGGCTAGCACAGATACGCAGTATTTT.

The chain carries TRBV19 and TRBJ1-1; TRBD1 is a possible D gene (6 bases). The CDR3 contains 16 residues. The V gene's germline CDR1 is LNHDA and CDR2 SQIVND (reference sequence). The V end lost 3 bases, the J end lost 4 bases, and 18 bases lay between the germline ends. The CDR3: CASSIDWNREITEAFF. In DNA, the CDR3 is TGTGCCAGTAGTATTGACTGGAACAGGGAGATCACTGAAGCTTTCTTT. Variable domain in full (rest from reference TRBV19 and TRBJ1-1): DGGITQSPKYLFRKEGQNVTLSCEQNLNHDAMYWYRQDPGQGLRLIYYSQIVNDFQKGDIAEGYSVSREKKESFPLTVTSAQKNPTAFYLCASSIDWNREITEAFFGQGTRLTVV.